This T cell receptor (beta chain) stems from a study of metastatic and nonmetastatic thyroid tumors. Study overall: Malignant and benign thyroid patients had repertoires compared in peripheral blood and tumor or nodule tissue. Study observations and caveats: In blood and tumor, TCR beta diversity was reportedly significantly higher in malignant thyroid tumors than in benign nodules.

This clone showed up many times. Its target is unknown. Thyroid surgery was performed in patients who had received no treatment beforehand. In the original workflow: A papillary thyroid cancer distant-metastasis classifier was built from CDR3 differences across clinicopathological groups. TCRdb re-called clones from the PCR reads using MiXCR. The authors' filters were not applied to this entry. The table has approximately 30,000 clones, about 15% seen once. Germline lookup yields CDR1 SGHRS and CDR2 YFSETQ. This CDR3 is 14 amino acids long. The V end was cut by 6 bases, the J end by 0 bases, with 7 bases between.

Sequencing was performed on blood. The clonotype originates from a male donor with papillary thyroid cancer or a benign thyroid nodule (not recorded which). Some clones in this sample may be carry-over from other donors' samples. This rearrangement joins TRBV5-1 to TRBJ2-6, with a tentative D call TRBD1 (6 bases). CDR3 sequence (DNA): TGCGCCAGCAACAGGGACTCTGGGGCCAACGTCCTGACTTTC. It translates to CASNRDSGANVLTF.